This TCR beta chain originates from a study of technical replicates of blood from a few donors. Sequenced by immunoSEQ multiplex PCR; TCRdb stores in-frame clones only, minus some. Altogether tens of thousands of clones are present, 85% to 95% being singletons, with the ten largest covering approximately 0.4%. Germline values: CDR1 MNHEY, CDR2 SVGAGI. CDR3 length equals 16 residues. Trimming cost V 2 bases and J 0 bases, with 10 bases left between them. The chain carries TRBV6-5 and TRBJ1-4; possible D gene TRBD1, 5 bases. The clonotype was recovered from a human donor in good health. Sequenced: T cells isolated from PBMCs. The CDR3 loop is CASSYLKGSTNEKLFF. The CDR3 DNA reads TGTGCCAGCAGTTACCTCAAGGGGTCAACTAATGAAAAACTGTTTTTT.